This passage covers 18 T cell receptor beta chains from one sample sequenced in a study of cytomegalovirus exposure and HLA in healthy donors. The primer mix had 60 Vbeta and 13 Jbeta primers. Sequenced by immunoSEQ multiplex PCR; TCRdb stores in-frame clones only, minus some. This sample yields over 100,000 clones, of which around 77% are seen a single time; approximately 4.5% belongs to the top ten. Sequencing used PBMCs. Every receptor here comes from a male donor in good health and CMV-seropositive.

The chain joins TRBV7-6 to TRBJ1-6; D possibly corresponds to TRBD1 (6 bases). V gave up 5 bases and J gave up 8 bases, with 16 bases separating them. Looked up from germline, CDR1 is SGHVS and CDR2 is FNYEAQ. The length of the CDR3 is 15 residues. The CDR3 nucleotides are TGTGCCAGCAGCCGGGAACAGGGATTTTATTCACCCCTCCACTTT. Encoded protein: CASSREQGFYSPLHF.

This clone showed up just a few times. This chain connects TRBV28 to TRBJ2-5, with TRBD2 matching over 9 bases. The length of the CDR3 is 15 residues. The trim removed 2 bases at V and 14 bases at J, leaving 15 bases unmatched. Germline V gene data show CDR1 as MDHEN and CDR2 as SYDVKM. CDR3 region: CASSLRDGGREILYF. The CDR3 nucleotides are TGTGCCAGCAGTTTACGAGACGGCGGGAGGGAGATACTTTACTTC.

This chain uses TRBV5-1 with TRBJ2-5; 8 bases align to TRBD1. V trimming: 4 bases; J trimming: 1 base; junction bases outside the gene matches: 0. The CDR3 loop spans 13 amino acids. Germline assignment: CDR1 SGHRS and CDR2 YFSETQ. The chain's CDR3 is CASSGQGQETQYF. Here the CDR3 DNA reads TGCGCCAGCAGCGGACAGGGCCAAGAGACCCAGTACTTC.

The chain employs TRBV30 and TRBJ2-7; D possibly corresponds to TRBD1 (5 bases). CDR1 is GTSNPN and CDR2 is SVGIG in the germline V gene (reference sequence). Between the trimmed V and J ends, which lost 0 bases and 11 bases, there was a span of 17 bases. The CDR3 is made up of 13 amino acids. DNA for the CDR3: TGTGCCTGGAGTGTACCGCAGGGCATGGCGGAGTACTTC. Translation: CAWSVPQGMAEYF.

The chain joins TRBV5-1 to TRBJ2-1, with D possibly matching TRBD1 (6 bases). Trimming removed 4 bases from V and 4 bases from J, with 15 bases in between. The CDR3 length is 15 residues. CDR1 is SGHRS, CDR2 YFSETQ, per germline. The CDR3 here is CASSIGTTGYNEQFF. In nucleotides, the CDR3 is TGCGCCAGCAGCATAGGGACAACGGGTTACAATGAGCAGTTCTTC.

This chain connects TRBV28 to TRBJ2-5, with TRBD1 identical over 9 bases. The J call may be wrong; the DNA end is better matched by TRBJ2-7. The CDR3 spans 16 residues. Per germline, CDR1 MDHEN and CDR2 SYDVKM. In DNA, the CDR3 is TGTGCCAGCAGTTTAATGGGGACAGGGTTTGCCGACGAGCAGTACTTC. This translates into CASSLMGTGFADEQYF.

By sample fraction, this clone is medium-sized. The chain recombines TRBV4-2 with TRBJ2-7, with a tentative D call TRBD1 (6 bases). Germline V gene data show CDR1 as LGHNA and CDR2 as YNFKEQ. The CDR3 totals 15 residues. V dropped 2 bases and J dropped 3 bases, with 14 bases sitting between them. The DNA for the CDR3 is TGTGCCAGCAGCCAATCAACAGGGTGGGACTACGAGCAGTACTTC. Its translation: CASSQSTGWDYEQYF.

For the CDR3, the DNA is TGTGCCAGCAGCTTAGATTCGGCAGCGAGCACTGAAGCTTTCTTT. Amino acids: CASSLDSAASTEAFF. V gene TRBV7-8 combines with J gene TRBJ1-1; D remains ambiguous. There are 15 residues in the CDR3. The ends were cut back, 1 base at V and 4 bases at J, with 13 bases in the middle. In germline, CDR1 is SGHVS, CDR2 FQNEAQ.

The gene calls are TRBV11-2 and TRBJ2-5, with D unclear. TRBJ2-7 explains the end of the DNA better; the J call may be wrong. From germline, CDR1 is SGHAT and CDR2 FQNNGV. The CDR3 sequence is 12 residues long. CDR3 DNA sequence: TGTGCCAGCAGCGGGCTTTCCTACGAGCAGTACTTC. Protein: CASSGLSYEQYF.

This clone was detected only a few times. The CDR3 region has the DNA TGTGCCAGCAGCTTAACGGATAGCGGGAGGGCCGGGGAGCAGTACTTC. Protein: CASSLTDSGRAGEQYF. The chain uses TRBV7-3 and TRBJ2-7; TRBD2 matches at 11 bases. The CDR3 contains 16 residues. Germline CDR1 is SGHTA and CDR2 is FQGTGA. Unmatched junction bases numbered 8, after V lost 0 bases and J lost 7 bases.

The chain carries TRBV14 and TRBJ2-3, with a possible D match to TRBD1 (6 bases). Trimming stripped 1 base from V and 0 bases from J, with 14 bases between. Germline CDR1 reads SGHDN; CDR2 reads FVKESK. The CDR3 spans 17 residues. The CDR3 here is CASSQGRDRPSTDTQYF. The CDR3, as DNA: TGTGCCAGCAGCCAAGGCCGAGACAGGCCTAGCACAGATACGCAGTATTTT.

V and J are TRBV18 and TRBJ2-7, with 8 bases aligning to TRBD1. The germline V gene encodes CDR1 KGHSH and CDR2 LQKENI. This CDR3 is built from 14 residues. V lost 3 bases and J lost 1; bases outside the gene matches: 2. CDR3 sequence reads: CASSPGTGSYEQYF. The CDR3, as DNA: TGTGCCAGCTCACCTGGGACAGGATCCTACGAGCAGTACTTC. Looking up the rest from reference TRBV18 and TRBJ2-7 gives the full variable domain: NAGVMQNPRHLVRRRGQEARLRCSPMKGHSHVYWYRQLPEEGLKFMVYLQKENIIDESGMPKERFSAEFPKEGPSILRIQQVVRGDSAAYFCASSPGTGSYEQYFGPGTRLTVT.

Only a few counts were recorded for this clone. Other DNA sequences of this sample code for an identical CDR3. The chain couples TRBV6-1 to TRBJ1-5; maybe TRBD1 (5 bases). The CDR3 is made up of 16 amino acids. Germline V gives CDR1 MNHNS, CDR2 SASEGT. Trimming took off 0 bases at V and 2 bases at J, with 11 bases between the two ends. CDR3 sequence: CASSEAQGVGNQPQHF. The CDR3 DNA follows: TGTGCCAGCAGTGAAGCGCAAGGGGTAGGCAATCAGCCCCAGCATTTT.

The rearrangement uses TRBV5-1 and TRBJ2-5; the match to TRBD2 covers 8 bases. The ends lost 6 bases at V and 4 bases at J; junction bases unmatched: 8. Germline-derived CDR1 and CDR2 are SGHRS and YFSETQ. The CDR3 loop spans 14 amino acids. The CDR3: CASTGRGGTETQYF. The DNA for the CDR3 is TGCGCCAGCACCGGACGGGGGGGGACAGAGACCCAGTACTTC.

As DNA, the CDR3 is TGCGCCAGCAGCTTGGGACTAGCGGGGCTTCTTCAACAAGAGACCCAGTACTTC. Its translation: CASSLGLAGLLQQETQYF. J is TRBJ2-5 and V is TRBV5-1; 11 bases align to TRBD2. The V and J ends lost 0 bases and 2 bases, in that order; junction bases with no gene match: 9. The CDR3 runs to 18 residues. Germline CDR1 is SGHRS and CDR2 is YFSETQ.

A word on this clone: One junction end does not reproduce the germline sequence, and a read error may be involved. The gene calls are TRBV7-2 and TRBJ2-4; 9 bases map to TRBD2. The CDR3 is 17 amino acids. Germline CDR1 SGHTA, CDR2 FQGNSA. The CDR3 sequence is CASSSSGTSLAKNSQYF. The CDR3 DNA sequence: TGTGCCAGCAGCTCTAGCGGGACATCTCTGGCCAAAAACAGTCAGTACTTC. The variable domain in full, with the rest retrieved from reference TRBV7-2 and TRBJ2-4, is GAGVSQSPSNKVTEKGKDVELRCDPISGHTALYWYRQSLGQGLEFLIYFQGNSAPDKSGLPSDRFSAERTGGSVSTLTIQRTQQEDSAVYLCASSSSGTSLAKNSQYFGAGTRLSVL.

The rearrangement uses TRBV19 and TRBJ1-5; no definite D call. The germline V gene has CDR1 LNHDA and CDR2 SQIVND (reference sequence). The CDR3 runs 15 residues. Trimming took off 2 bases at V and 0 bases at J, with 8 bases between the two ends. The CDR3 DNA sequence: TGTGCCAGTAGTATAAGCGGGAATAGCAATCAGCCCCAGCATTTT. Amino acids: CASSISGNSNQPQHF.

The chain has TRBV6-6 and TRBJ2-1; 15 bases fit TRBD2. V was pared by 5 bases and J by 9 bases, with 2 bases of the junction left unmatched. The CDR3 loop spans 14 amino acids. CDR1 MNHNY and CDR2 SVGAGI come from the germline V gene (reference sequence). The CDR3 protein is CASSGTSGGFEQFF. The CDR3 bases are TGTGCCAGCAGTGGGACTAGCGGGGGGTTTGAGCAGTTCTTC.